Listed here is a single T cell receptor (beta chain). The antigen is not known. Two oligonucleotides, mixed equimolar, formed the beta constant-region primer covering TRBC1 and TRBC2. Nested alpha and beta constant-region primers with the SP2 primer drove four PCR rounds on ligated cDNA. The cDNA 3' end received a ligated single-stranded oligonucleotide carrying the SP2 primer and a 12-nucleotide UMI. Each CDR3 protein is one row after TCRdb ran MiXCR on the UMI-ligation and nested PCR reads. In the table there are about 99,000 distinct CDR3 sequences, around 15% of which are singletons. CD8 T cells were positively selected from what remained after CD4 positive selection. The sample comes from a study of naive and memory T cell subsets. Study-wide results and limits: In naive cells, over 95% of TCR sequences were seen only once. Especially in CD8 cells, naive repertoires contained a few larger clonotypes, possibly CD45RA-re-expressing memory cells. From naive to CM, EM and EMRA, diversity decreased and Gini increased.

The sequence was obtained from a human donor in good health. The specimen was naive CD8+ T cells from blood.

The CDR3 region has the DNA TGTGCCAGCAGCTTAGCCTACGGCCTCTACACCTTC. Protein: CASSLAYGLYTF. The V and J genes are TRBV11-2 and TRBJ1-2; no clear D. Trimming took off 1 base at V and 10 bases at J, with 10 bases between the two ends. The CDR3 has 12 residues. Germline loops: CDR1 SGHAT, CDR2 FQNNGV.